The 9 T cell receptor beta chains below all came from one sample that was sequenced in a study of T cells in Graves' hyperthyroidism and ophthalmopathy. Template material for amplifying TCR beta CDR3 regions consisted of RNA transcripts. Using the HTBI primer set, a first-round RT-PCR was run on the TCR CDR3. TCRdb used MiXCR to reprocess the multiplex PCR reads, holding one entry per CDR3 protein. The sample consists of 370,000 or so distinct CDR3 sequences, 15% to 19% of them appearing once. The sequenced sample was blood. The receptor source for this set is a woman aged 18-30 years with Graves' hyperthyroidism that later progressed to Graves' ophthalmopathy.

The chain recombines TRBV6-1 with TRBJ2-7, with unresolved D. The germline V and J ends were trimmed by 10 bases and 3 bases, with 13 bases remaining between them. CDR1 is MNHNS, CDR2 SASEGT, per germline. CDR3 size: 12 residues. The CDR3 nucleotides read TGTGCCACAACAGAGCATCGCTACGAGCAGTACTTC. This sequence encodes CATTEHRYEQYF.

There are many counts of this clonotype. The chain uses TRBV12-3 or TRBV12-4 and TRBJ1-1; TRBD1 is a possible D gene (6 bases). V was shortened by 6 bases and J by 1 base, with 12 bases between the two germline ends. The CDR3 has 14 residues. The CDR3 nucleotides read TGTGCCAGCAGCCTTGACAGGTCGAACACTGAAGCTTTCTTT. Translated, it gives CASSLDRSNTEAFF.

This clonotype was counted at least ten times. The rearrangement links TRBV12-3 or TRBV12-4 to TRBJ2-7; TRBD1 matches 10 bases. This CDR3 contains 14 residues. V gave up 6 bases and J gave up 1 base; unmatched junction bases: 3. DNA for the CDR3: TGTGCCAGCAGGGGACAGGGGCCTTCCTACGAGCAGTACTTC. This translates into CASRGQGPSYEQYF.

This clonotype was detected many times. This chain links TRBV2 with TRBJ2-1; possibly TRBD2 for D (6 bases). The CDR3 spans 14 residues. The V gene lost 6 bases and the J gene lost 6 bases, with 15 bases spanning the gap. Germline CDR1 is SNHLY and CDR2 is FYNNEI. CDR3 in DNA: TGTGCCAGCAGCGAGGGACTTCCATCCAATGAGCAGTTCTTC. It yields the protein CASSEGLPSNEQFF.

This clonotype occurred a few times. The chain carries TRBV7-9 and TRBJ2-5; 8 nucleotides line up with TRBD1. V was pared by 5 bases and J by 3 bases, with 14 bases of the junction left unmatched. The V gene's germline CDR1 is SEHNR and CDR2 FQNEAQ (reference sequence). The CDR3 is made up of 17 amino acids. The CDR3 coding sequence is TGTGCCAGCAGCCCCAAGTGGGACAGGCCGTTTGAAGAGACCCAGTACTTC. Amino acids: CASSPKWDRPFEETQYF.

This CDR3 reads CSVAPGSNQETQYF. The CDR3 region has the DNA TGCAGCGTTGCTCCCGGGAGTAACCAAGAGACCCAGTACTTC. The rearrangement uses TRBV29-1 and TRBJ2-5; possible D gene TRBD2, 6 bases. Germline values: CDR1 SQVTM, CDR2 ANQGSEA. CDR3 length equals 14 residues. V lost 4 bases, J lost 0 bases, and 12 bases lay in between.

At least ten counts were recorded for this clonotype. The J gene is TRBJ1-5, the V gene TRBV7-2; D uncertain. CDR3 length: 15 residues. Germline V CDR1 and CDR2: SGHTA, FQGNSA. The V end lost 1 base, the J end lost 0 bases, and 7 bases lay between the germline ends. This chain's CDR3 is CASSLVGTSNQPQHF. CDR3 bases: TGTGCCAGCAGCTTAGTCGGCACTAGCAATCAGCCCCAGCATTTT.

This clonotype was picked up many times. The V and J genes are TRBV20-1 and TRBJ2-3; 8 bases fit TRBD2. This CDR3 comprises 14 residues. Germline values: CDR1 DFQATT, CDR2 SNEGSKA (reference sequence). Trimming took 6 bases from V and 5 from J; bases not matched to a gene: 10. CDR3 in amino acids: CSAPPGGRIDTQYF. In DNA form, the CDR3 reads TGCAGTGCCCCACCCGGCGGGAGGATAGATACGCAGTATTTT.

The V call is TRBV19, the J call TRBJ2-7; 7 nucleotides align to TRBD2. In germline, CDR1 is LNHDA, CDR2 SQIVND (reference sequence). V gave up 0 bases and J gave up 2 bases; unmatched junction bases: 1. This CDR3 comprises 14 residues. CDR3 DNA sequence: TGTGCCAGTAGTATAGACGGGAGGACCTACGAGCAGTACTTC. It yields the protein CASSIDGRTYEQYF.